Below, 16 T cell receptor beta chains from the same sample are listed, as sequenced in a study of spatial heterogeneity in lung cancer. MiXCR, applied by TCRdb to the 5' RACE reads, yields one record per CDR3 protein. Of 1,100 or so distinct CDR3 sequences in the sample, around 29% were seen once. Time point indicated: sample taken at primary tumor resection. The sequencing here drew on normal lung tissue next to the tumor, taken at surgery. These receptor sequences come from a female donor with early-stage non-small cell lung cancer.

By frequency in the sample, this clonotype is medium-sized. The CDR3 spells CASSSDRETVLGYEQYF. The CDR3 DNA sequence: TGTGCCAGCAGCTCGGACAGGGAAACCGTTCTAGGGTACGAGCAGTACTTC. V and J are TRBV11-3 and TRBJ2-7; the match to TRBD1 covers 8 bases. The length of the CDR3 is 17 residues. Germline lookup yields CDR1 SGHNT and CDR2 YENEEA. V gave up 4 bases and J gave up 4 bases; unmatched junction bases: 15.

J is TRBJ2-7 and V is TRBV18; D not resolved. The CDR3 loop spans 14 amino acids. Trimming cost V 0 bases and J 12 bases, with 18 bases left between them. The germline gives CDR1 KGHSH, CDR2 LQKENI. The CDR3 sequence is CASSPPLDPEQWYF. The CDR3 DNA sequence: TGTGCCAGCTCACCACCGCTAGACCCTGAGCAGTGGTACTTC.

By proportion, this clonotype is medium-sized. The chain uses TRBV27 and TRBJ1-2, with TRBD1 matching 8 bases. Germline values: CDR1 MNHEY, CDR2 SMNVEV (reference sequence). This CDR3 contains 14 residues. The ends lost 4 bases at V and 8 bases at J; junction bases unmatched: 9. Here the CDR3 DNA reads TGTGCCAGCAGTTCCGGGACAGGTTCGAAAGGCTACACCTTC. Its translation: CASSSGTGSKGYTF.

By proportion, this clonotype is large (0.1 to 1%). One junction end disagrees with the germline gene, perhaps due to a read error. This chain uses TRBV5-1 with TRBJ2-7; tentative D call: TRBD1 (5 bases). In germline, CDR1 is SGHRS, CDR2 YFSETQ. The CDR3 is made up of 15 amino acids. The CDR3 sequence is CASILARGRDYEQYF. For the CDR3, the DNA is TGCGCCAGCATCTTGGCAAGGGGCAGGGACTACGAGCAGTACTTC.

CDR3 region: CASSSGGVLETQYF. The CDR3 DNA sequence: TGTGCCAGCAGTTCCGGGGGGGTCTTGGAGACCCAGTACTTC. The chain employs TRBV6-2 or TRBV6-3 and TRBJ2-5; 8 bases agree with TRBD2. The CDR3 is made up of 14 amino acids. Germline V CDR1 and CDR2: MNHEY, SVGEGT. V lost 4 bases to trimming and J lost 5 bases; unmatched junction nucleotides: 6.

CDR3 DNA: TGTGCCAGCAGGGATGGCACGACTAGCGGGAGTAGAAATACGCAGTATTTT. As protein: CASRDGTTSGSRNTQYF. The J gene is TRBJ2-3, the V gene TRBV6-1; 12 bases are a match to TRBD2. This CDR3 region has 17 residues. CDR1 is MNHNS and CDR2 is SASEGT in the germline V gene. J was trimmed by 7 bases and V by 6 bases; bases with no gene match: 14.

A few counts support this clonotype. This chain uses TRBV18 with TRBJ2-5, with D unresolved. The CDR3 consists of 13 residues. The germline V gene encodes CDR1 KGHSH and CDR2 LQKENI. V was trimmed by 4 bases and J by 3 bases, leaving 9 bases between them. CDR3 nucleotide sequence: TGTGCCAGCTCACGATCGGAAAAAGAGACCCAGTACTTC. It yields the protein CASSRSEKETQYF.

The chain has TRBV28 and TRBJ2-2; D might be TRBD1 or TRBD2, each matching 5 bases. CDR1 MDHEN and CDR2 SYDVKM come from the germline V gene. This CDR3 is 15 amino acids long. V lost 7 bases, J lost 3 bases, and 15 bases lay in between. CDR3 nucleotides: TGTGCCAGCACCCTCAGGGACGGGTACACCGGGGAGCTGTTTTTT. This sequence encodes CASTLRDGYTGELFF.

With respect to this clonotype: A read error is possible here, since a much larger clone lies one base away. The gene calls are TRBV29-1 and TRBJ2-4; perhaps TRBD2 as D (6 bases). In germline, CDR1 is SQVTM, CDR2 ANQGSEA. The CDR3 has 17 amino acids. V was cut by 0 bases and J by 3 bases, with 18 bases left in between. CDR3 amino acids: CSVEESRRGLGKNIQYF. The CDR3 region has the DNA TGCAGCGTTGAAGAATCGCGGCGGGGCCTAGGCAAAAACATTCAGTACTTC. The full variable domain, with the rest looked up from reference TRBV29-1 and TRBJ2-4, is SAVISQKPSRDICQRGTSLTIQCQVDSQVTMMFWYRQQPGQSLTLIATANQGSEATYESGFVIDKFPISRPNLTFSTLTVSNMSPEDSSIYLCSVEESRRGLGKNIQYFGAGTRLSVL.

This clonotype is labeled large. The V and J genes are TRBV20-1 and TRBJ1-6; D call uncertain. The V end lost 3 bases, the J end lost 7 bases, and 7 bases lay between the germline ends. The CDR3 has 12 residues. In germline, CDR1 is DFQATT, CDR2 SNEGSKA (reference sequence). CDR3 nucleotide sequence: TGCAGTGCTAGGGACGGGAATTCACCCCTCCACTTT. It is translated as CSARDGNSPLHF.

In this sample, this clonotype turned up a few times. This chain joins TRBV18 and TRBJ2-5; D is uncertain. Germline loops: CDR1 KGHSH, CDR2 LQKENI. With 5 bases removed from V and 5 bases from J, the gap between germline ends came to 9 bases. The CDR3 has 12 amino acids. The CDR3 coding sequence is TGTGCCAGCTCAGCGAGCTGGGAGACCCAGTACTTC. Translated, it gives CASSASWETQYF. The full variable domain, rest sourced from reference TRBV18 and TRBJ2-5, is NAGVMQNPRHLVRRRGQEARLRCSPMKGHSHVYWYRQLPEEGLKFMVYLQKENIIDESGMPKERFSAEFPKEGPSILRIQQVVRGDSAAYFCASSASWETQYFGPGTRLLVL.

This clonotype counts as hyperexpanded. The rearrangement links TRBV7-6 to TRBJ2-4; TRBD2 agrees at 8 bases. V lost 5 bases and J lost 8; bases outside the gene matches: 11. The CDR3 runs 15 residues. Germline V gives CDR1 SGHVS, CDR2 FNYEAQ. The CDR3 spells CASSPGTRGLDIQYF. CDR3 nucleotides: TGTGCCAGCAGCCCGGGGACTAGGGGGTTGGACATTCAGTACTTC.

Only a few counts were recorded for this clonotype. The chain has TRBV5-1 and TRBJ2-1, with a weak D call TRBD1 (5 bases). Germline V CDR1 and CDR2: SGHRS, YFSETQ. The CDR3 runs 15 residues. The V gene lost 0 bases and the J gene lost 3 bases, with 10 bases spanning the gap. In DNA form, the CDR3 reads TGCGCCAGCAGCTTGGTAGGGGCCCTCTACAATGAGCAGTTCTTC. Its protein product is CASSLVGALYNEQFF.

The chain is built from TRBV30 and TRBJ2-3; the match to TRBD2 covers 10 bases. Germline lookup yields CDR1 GTSNPN and CDR2 SVGIG (reference sequence). The ends lost 5 bases at V and 6 bases at J; junction bases unmatched: 11. The CDR3 has 15 amino acids. The CDR3 nucleotides read TGTGCCTGGGCTAGCGGGAGCCCTTGGGGGGATACGCAGTATTTT. Translated: CAWASGSPWGDTQYF.

This clonotype turned up a few times. The CDR3 DNA follows: TGTGCCAGCAGTTTGGGCATGACAGAAAATCAGCCCCAGCATTTT. The encoded protein is CASSLGMTENQPQHF. The chain couples TRBV28 to TRBJ1-5, with TRBD1 as a possible D gene (5 bases). V was pared by 3 bases and J by 4 bases, with 13 bases between. This CDR3 has 15 amino acids. Germline-derived CDR1 and CDR2 are MDHEN and SYDVKM.

Only a few counts were recorded for this clonotype. This chain links TRBV30 with TRBJ1-3; TRBD1 is a possible D gene (6 bases). V dropped 8 bases and J dropped 3 bases, with 14 bases sitting between them. From germline, CDR1 is GTSNPN and CDR2 SVGIG (reference sequence). CDR3 length: 13 residues. For the CDR3, the DNA is TGTGCCCAACAACACAGGGTTGGAAACACCATATATTTT. As protein: CAQQHRVGNTIYF.